This entry features one T cell receptor beta chain sequence. A much larger clone sits a single nucleotide away, making a read error possible. The data belong to a study of tumor and adjacent non-tumor tissue in lung cancer. The template was RNA from unsorted bulk tissue. CDR3 length equals 11 residues. Germline CDR1 SQVTM, CDR2 ANQGSEA. TCRbeta libraries were built with three rounds of nested PCR, modified from ARM-PCR. TCRdb re-derived calls from the multiplex PCR reads in MiXCR, one entry per CDR3 protein. Of 200,000 to 250,000 distinct CDR3 sequences listed, about 76% are singletons. The TCR sequence derives from a man aged 55 to 69 with non-small cell lung cancer. V is TRBV29-1 and J is TRBJ2-1; the D is unclear. Sample: lung tumor tissue. In nucleotides, the CDR3 is TGCAGCGTCATCAGCTACAATAAGCAGTTCTTC. It specifies CSVISYNKQFF.